This entry lists 21 T cell receptor beta chains sequenced from one sample in a study of T-cell reconstitution after alpha-beta-depleted transplantation in children (dated by TCRdb to about 2016). Libraries were constructed by PCR. Sequenced using an Illumina HiSeq 2500. TCR libraries were prepared with molecular barcoding, using unique molecular identifiers to normalize TCRbeta repertoire quantification. TCRdb applied fastp at Q25 and MiXCR to the public reads, then kept only in-frame beta chains. One record per CDR3 amino acid sequence lists the most common genes and DNA. This sample comprises roughly 200,000 distinct CDR3 sequences, 8% to 10% of them detected only once. Around 6% of the sample rests with the top ten. The input for sequencing was PBMCs from the stem cell graft donor, taken from the stem cell graft. The receptors come from a human donor who donated a stem cell graft to a child with acute lymphoblastic leukemia.

This clonotype was found many times. The chain has TRBV3-1 and TRBJ1-2; a possible D gene is TRBD1 (5 bases). Trimming removed 3 bases from V and 8 bases from J, with 13 bases in between. In germline, CDR1 is LGHDT, CDR2 YNNKEL (reference sequence). This CDR3 is 13 amino acids long. The CDR3 is CASSQTAGGGYTF. The CDR3 DNA reads as TGTGCCAGCAGCCAGACAGCCGGTGGGGGCTACACCTTC.

The sample holds many counts of this clonotype. This chain joins TRBV20-1 and TRBJ2-7, with 9 positions matching TRBD1. Germline trimming cut 2 bases from V and 1 base from J; bases unmatched to any gene: 3. Germline CDR1 is DFQATT and CDR2 is SNEGSKA (reference sequence). This CDR3 comprises 14 residues. This CDR3 is CSARFDRGSYEQYF. CDR3 DNA: TGCAGTGCTAGATTTGACAGGGGGTCCTACGAGCAGTACTTC.

About this clonotype: This sequence may be a read error, since a much larger clone differs from it by one base. The rearrangement uses TRBV5-1 and TRBJ1-4; maybe TRBD1 (5 bases). The germline CDR1 and CDR2 sequences are SGHRS and YFSETQ. The CDR3 sequence is 14 residues long. In DNA, the CDR3 is TGCGCCAGCAGGCAGACAGCAACTAATGAAAAAGTGTTTTTT. This gives the protein CASRQTATNEKVFF.

The table lists this clonotype with many counts. The chain links TRBV7-2 to TRBJ2-1; tentatively, D is TRBD2 (5 bases). Trimming cost V 5 bases and J 12 bases, with 26 bases left between them. The germline CDR1 and CDR2 sequences are SGHTA and FQGNSA. The CDR3 has 16 residues. This CDR3 reads CASSQSSADLQWVQFF. The CDR3, as DNA: TGTGCCAGCAGCCAGTCCTCAGCGGACTTACAATGGGTGCAGTTCTTC.

This clonotype was detected a few times. The chain employs TRBV12-3 or TRBV12-4 and TRBJ2-7; no clear D. This CDR3 has 12 residues. Between the trimmed V and J ends, which lost 6 bases and 7 bases, there was a span of 13 bases. In DNA, the CDR3 is TGTGCCAGCAGCACCACAGATTCTGAGCAGTACTTC. Its protein product is CASSTTDSEQYF.

V is TRBV6-1 and J is TRBJ1-1, with D unresolved. Between the trimmed V and J ends, which lost 2 bases and 1 base, there was a span of 5 bases. There are 13 residues in the CDR3. Per the germline V gene, CDR1 is MNHNS and CDR2 is SASEGT. As DNA, the CDR3 is TGTGCCAGCAGTGAACAGGAGAACACTGAAGCTTTCTTT. It translates to CASSEQENTEAFF.

This clonotype was seen many times. The chain is built from TRBV20-1 and TRBJ2-4; unclear D gene. Germline values: CDR1 DFQATT, CDR2 SNEGSKA (reference sequence). Trimming took 0 bases from V and 11 from J, leaving 14 bases between them. This CDR3 is 13 amino acids long. In DNA, the CDR3 is TGCAGTGCTAGAGATTGGCCAGTTGAGGTTCAGTACTTC. It is translated as CSARDWPVEVQYF.

This clonotype was counted many times. The V gene is TRBV18, the J gene TRBJ1-1; 9 positions agree with TRBD1. Germline loops: CDR1 KGHSH, CDR2 LQKENI. CDR3 length: 15 amino acids. V lost 6 bases and J lost 4; bases outside the gene matches: 9. CDR3 amino acids: CASSRWTGESTEAFF. The CDR3 nucleotides are TGTGCCAGCTCTCGATGGACAGGGGAATCCACTGAAGCTTTCTTT.

This clonotype was counted between two and nine times. This sequence joins TRBV5-1 and TRBJ2-7; D is possibly TRBD1 (6 bases). Germline-derived CDR1 and CDR2 are SGHRS and YFSETQ. The CDR3 contains 18 residues. Trimming stripped 0 bases from V and 3 bases from J, with 22 bases between. CDR3: CASSLGDPIRGRDYEQYF. The CDR3 nucleotides read TGCGCCAGCAGCTTGGGAGACCCAATCAGGGGAAGGGACTACGAGCAGTACTTC.

This clonotype turned up a few times. This sequence joins TRBV5-1 and TRBJ2-5; 12 positions agree with TRBD1. Losses at the gene ends were 4 bases for V and 5 bases for J; bases not matched to a gene: 6. There are 15 residues in the CDR3. Germline lookup yields CDR1 SGHRS and CDR2 YFSETQ. The CDR3 loop reads CASSAGTGGYETQYF. CDR3 DNA sequence: TGCGCCAGCAGCGCCGGGACAGGGGGCTATGAGACCCAGTACTTC.

Remarks on this clonotype: Possible read error: a much larger clone is one base away. The CDR3 DNA follows: TGTGCCAGCTGCCAAGATCGGCTAGCGGGGGGTGAGCAGTTCTTC. Translation: CASCQDRLAGGEQFF. V is TRBV3-1 and J is TRBJ2-1; 11 bases match TRBD2. CDR3 length equals 15 residues. CDR1 and CDR2 from the germline V gene are LGHDT and YNNKEL (reference sequence).

The chain employs TRBV7-9 and TRBJ2-3, with 9 bases identical to TRBD2. Looked up from germline, CDR1 is SEHNR and CDR2 is FQNEAQ (reference sequence). This CDR3 comprises 15 residues. J was trimmed by 4 bases and V by 4 bases; bases with no gene match: 6. The CDR3 protein is CASSSRRGGSDTQYF. The CDR3 DNA reads as TGTGCCAGCAGCTCCCGGCGGGGGGGTTCAGATACGCAGTATTTT.

The V gene is TRBV7-8, the J gene TRBJ2-1; perhaps TRBD1 as D (7 bases). The length of the CDR3 is 14 residues. V was cut by 2 bases and J by 9 bases, with 14 bases left in between. The germline CDR1 and CDR2 sequences are SGHVS and FQNEAQ. The CDR3: CASSLSGGLGEQFF. The DNA of the CDR3 is TGTGCCAGCAGCTTATCAGGGGGGCTTGGTGAGCAGTTCTTC.

This chain links TRBV4-1 with TRBJ1-6, with D hard to call. Trimming took 0 bases from V and 2 from J, leaving 8 bases between them. CDR1 and CDR2 from the germline V gene are MGHRA and YSYEKL. CDR3 size: 16 residues. DNA for the CDR3: TGCGCCAGCAGCCAAGATCGGCTCACCTATAATTCACCCCTCCACTTT. Amino acids: CASSQDRLTYNSPLHF.

The CDR3 region is CASSPLNQGANYGYTF. CDR3 in DNA: TGTGCCAGCTCACCACTTAATCAGGGCGCTAACTATGGCTACACCTTC. The rearrangement links TRBV18 to TRBJ1-2; weak D call: TRBD1 (5 bases). V lost 1 base, J lost 0 bases, and 12 bases lay in between. The CDR3 extends over 16 amino acids. Germline-derived CDR1 and CDR2 are KGHSH and LQKENI.

The rearrangement uses TRBV12-3 or TRBV12-4 and TRBJ2-5; TRBD1 matches 9 bases. The CDR3 covers 16 residues. J lost 2 bases, V lost 5 bases, and 9 bases had no gene match. In DNA, the CDR3 is TGTGCCAGCAGTCCGGACAGGGGCGCAAATCAAGAGACCCAGTACTTC. It translates to CASSPDRGANQETQYF.

A few counts support this clonotype. This sequence joins TRBV2 and TRBJ1-1; D is unclear. CDR3 length: 14 amino acids. Trimming removed 1 base from V and 0 bases from J, with 6 bases in between. Germline CDR1 is SNHLY and CDR2 is FYNNEI. In nucleotides, the CDR3 is TGTGCCAGCAGTGAAGTATCCATGAACACTGAAGCTTTCTTT. It is translated as CASSEVSMNTEAFF.

The chain joins TRBV19 to TRBJ1-1; possible D gene TRBD1, 5 bases. The CDR3 has 13 amino acids. V was clipped by 8 bases and J by 11 bases, with 21 bases between them. Germline V lookup: CDR1 LNHDA, CDR2 SQIVND (reference sequence). The CDR3 loop is CASSQIEGIRAFF. DNA of the CDR3: TGTGCCAGTTCCCAAATCGAGGGGATCAGGGCTTTCTTT.

This clonotype was picked up a small number of times. The chain is built from TRBV6-2 or TRBV6-3 and TRBJ2-7; D is uncertain. The CDR3 runs 14 residues. Germline V gene lookup returns CDR1 MNHEY and CDR2 SVGEGT. Trimming took off 6 bases at V and 2 bases at J, with 14 bases between the two ends. Here the CDR3 DNA reads TGTGCCAGCAGCTCCCCCCAGGCTACCTACGAGCAGTACTTC. As protein: CASSSPQATYEQYF.

Details on this clonotype: At one end the junction does not follow the germline gene, possibly because of a read error. This chain uses TRBV25-1 with TRBJ1-1; the D gene is possibly TRBD1 (5 bases). The CDR3 totals 13 residues. Germline V lookup: CDR1 MGHDK, CDR2 SYGVNS. The CDR3 region is CTSSDQGRTEAFF. The CDR3 nucleotides are TGTACCAGCAGTGACCAGGGAAGGACTGAAGCTTTCTTT.

At least ten counts were recorded for this clonotype. The CDR3 DNA is TGTGCCAGCTCACCAGAGGGAGGGGGCTACACCTTC. This translates into CASSPEGGGYTF. The chain is built from TRBV18 and TRBJ1-2, with D unresolved. The CDR3 has 12 amino acids. The V end was cut by 2 bases, the J end by 8 bases, with 9 bases between. Germline V lookup: CDR1 KGHSH, CDR2 LQKENI.